What follows describes a single T cell receptor beta chain. Its antigen is still unknown. These data originate in a study of T cell responses to AZD1222 COVID-19 vaccine. V shed 2 bases and J shed 5 bases, with 20 bases lying between them. The germline V gene encodes CDR1 KGHSH and CDR2 LQKENI. The CDR3 totals 17 residues. TCRdb keeps only in-frame clones here, not all; method: immunoSEQ multiplex PCR. The sample includes 150,000 or so clones, less than 90% of them seen just once. Study-level results: With two AZD1222 doses given, Spike-specific TCR breadth and depth both rose. Just a handful of people given AZD1222 tested seropositive at baseline. The sample set comprised mostly white British donors with more females, and clonal diversity was possibly underestimated. In the spike-specific TCR repertoire, nearly half reportedly target unmutated variant regions.

Here the sequenced sample was peripheral blood, taken on day 0 of AZD1222 vaccination. The chain recombines TRBV18 with TRBJ2-3, with D perhaps TRBD1 (7 bases). This sequence was found in an adult in good health. The CDR3 loop is CASSPKLAGQGGDTQYF. DNA for the CDR3: TGTGCCAGCTCACCAAAATTGGCAGGCCAGGGGGGAGATACGCAGTATTTT.